A selection of T cell receptor beta chains follows, all from one sample in a study of CD8 T cells in ankylosing spondylitis. One entry per CDR3 protein results from TCRdb running MiXCR on the 5' RACE reads. The table has approximately 300,000 distinct CDR3 sequences, 15% to 25% seen once. Sequenced: blood, either unsorted or a sorted T cell fraction (not recorded which). The receptors originated from a male donor with ankylosing spondylitis or in good health (not recorded which). CDR3s include the opening cysteine and the closing phenylalanine or tryptophan. The D gene is left open where the match is weak. The size of a clone is reported for some rows only, either as once, few or many, or as a class for expanded clones.

D,size,V,J,CDR3,DNA
TRBD2,few,TRBV7-3,TRBJ2-5,CASSRGEGWAQYF,TGTGCCAGCAGCCGAGGGGAGGGGTGGGCCCAGTACTTC
TRBD1,few,TRBV5-1,TRBJ2-5,CASSWTGEGIQTQYF,TGCGCCAGCAGCTGGACAGGGGAGGGAATCCAGACCCAGTACTTC
TRBD2,NA,TRBV3-1,TRBJ2-2,CASSQLAGGSTGELFF,TGTGCCAGCAGCCAATTAGCGGGAGGGTCGACCGGGGAGCTGTTTTTT
NA,NA,TRBV10-1,TRBJ2-5,CASSESRAQETQYF,TGCGCCAGCAGTGAGTCGAGGGCTCAAGAGACCCAGTACTTC
TRBD1,NA,TRBV20-1,TRBJ1-2,CSASIPDRGNGYTF,TGCAGTGCTAGCATCCCGGACAGGGGGAATGGCTACACCTTC
NA,NA,TRBV7-6,TRBJ2-3,CASSPQAGAADTQYF,TGTGCCAGCAGCCCCCAGGCAGGGGCTGCAGATACGCAGTATTTT
NA,NA,TRBV30,TRBJ2-2,CAWSEGSGMSGRELFF,TGTGCCTGGAGTGAGGGATCTGGTATGTCCGGCCGGGAGCTGTTTTTT
TRBD2,NA,TRBV3-1,TRBJ2-3,CASSPGGTSSDTQYF,TGTGCCAGCAGCCCCGGGGGGACGAGCTCAGATACGCAGTATTTT
NA,few,TRBV28,TRBJ1-5,CASSLLSRFSGNQPQHF,TGTGCCAGCAGTTTACTCTCCCGGTTTTCAGGCAATCAGCCCCAGCATTTT
NA,NA,TRBV12-3/TRBV12-4,TRBJ2-3,CTSSPTSGTSTDTQYF,TGTACCAGCAGTCCCACCTCCGGGACTAGCACAGATACGCAGTATTTT
TRBD2,NA,TRBV5-1,TRBJ2-5,CASSKTSGGSQETQYF,TGCGCCAGCAGCAAGACTAGCGGGGGAAGCCAAGAGACCCAGTACTTC
TRBD2,few,TRBV10-3,TRBJ2-3,CAISGRLAGSADTQYF,TGTGCCATCAGTGGACGGCTAGCGGGGAGCGCAGATACGCAGTATTTT
NA,NA,TRBV29-1,TRBJ2-2,CSAGTNWPYTGELFF,TGCAGCGCCGGGACAAACTGGCCCTACACCGGGGAGCTGTTTTTT
NA,few,TRBV25-1,TRBJ2-3,CASRSGGKIDTQYF,TGTGCCAGCAGGTCAGGGGGGAAAATTGATACGCAGTATTTT
TRBD1,NA,TRBV6-4,TRBJ2-5,CASSAGTAYGETQYF,TGTGCCAGCAGCGCCGGGACAGCATACGGAGAGACCCAGTACTTC
NA,NA,TRBV20-1,TRBJ1-1,CSSSGGRGTEAFF,TGCAGTTCGTCCGGGGGGAGAGGCACTGAAGCTTTCTTT
NA,NA,TRBV12-3/TRBV12-4,TRBJ1-2,CASSSGRTTYGYTF,TGTGCCAGCAGTTCGGGACGGACGACCTATGGCTACACCTTC
TRBD2,NA,TRBV20-1,TRBJ2-5,CSARASGGSQETQYF,TGCAGTGCTAGAGCTAGCGGGGGATCCCAAGAGACCCAGTACTTC
TRBD1,NA,TRBV5-1,TRBJ1-1,CASSQGQANEAFF,TGCGCCAGCAGCCAAGGACAGGCCAATGAAGCTTTCTTT
NA,NA,TRBV29-1,TRBJ2-3,CSVDVGGADTQYF,TGCAGCGTTGATGTGGGAGGAGCAGATACGCAGTATTTT
NA,few,TRBV12-3/TRBV12-4,TRBJ1-2,CASSPANYGYTF,TGTGCCAGCAGCCCCGCTAACTATGGCTACACCTTC
NA,many,TRBV15,TRBJ2-3,CATSRVGLDTQYF,TGTGCCACCAGCAGGGTGGGACTAGATACGCAGTATTTT
TRBD1,NA,TRBV7-9,TRBJ1-1,CASSTPGQGPEAFF,TGTGCCAGCAGCACCCCGGGACAGGGCCCTGAAGCTTTCTTT
NA,NA,TRBV7-8,TRBJ1-5,CASSSGRPGNQPQHF,TGTGCCAGCAGCTCTGGCCGGCCAGGGAATCAGCCCCAGCATTTT
NA,few,TRBV20-1,TRBJ2-5,CSARPQEETQYF,TGCAGTGCTAGACCGCAGGAAGAGACCCAGTACTTC
NA,few,TRBV5-1,TRBJ1-3,CASSSTAGGAFGNTIYF,TGCGCCAGCAGCTCAACGGCGGGGGGAGCCTTTGGAAACACCATATATTTT
NA,many,TRBV5-5,TRBJ1-2,CASSLQGQDGYTF,TGTGCCAGCAGCTTGCAGGGGCAGGATGGCTACACCTTC
TRBD1,few,TRBV2,TRBJ2-1,CASSEVVDRWDEQFF,TGTGCCAGCAGTGAAGTAGTGGACAGGTGGGATGAGCAGTTCTTC
NA,NA,TRBV24-1,TRBJ1-5,CATSGRRTDQPQHF,TGTGCCACCAGTGGCAGGCGAACTGATCAGCCCCAGCATTTT
TRBD2,many,TRBV20-1,TRBJ2-1,CSATPSGRGGTYNEQFF,TGCAGTGCTACTCCTAGCGGGAGAGGAGGCACCTACAATGAGCAGTTCTTC
NA,few,TRBV9,TRBJ1-1,CASSVVGAVNTEAFF,TGTGCCAGCAGCGTAGTTGGAGCCGTGAACACTGAAGCTTTCTTT
NA,few,TRBV12-3/TRBV12-4,TRBJ2-4,CASTTLQAHKNIQYF,TGTGCCAGCACCACCTTACAGGCTCACAAAAACATTCAGTACTTC
NA,few,TRBV5-6,TRBJ2-2,CASSSKLTRVTGELFF,TGTGCCAGCAGCTCCAAACTAACGCGGGTCACCGGGGAGCTGTTTTTT
NA,NA,TRBV7-7,TRBJ2-5,CASSPNPSETQYF,TGTGCTAGCAGCCCTAACCCGTCGGAGACCCAGTACTTC
NA,many,TRBV28,TRBJ2-2,CASSSPGPITGELFF,TGTGCCAGCAGTTCCCCGGGACCCATCACCGGGGAGCTGTTTTTT